The clone carrying this T cell receptor beta chain was seen once. Per the original methods: Nucleated cell counts were estimated from reference gene primer amplification. Here immunoSEQ multiplex PCR was the method, and the copy in TCRdb shows in-frame clones only, minus some. That table supplies the V and J calls and clone size; D and trimming were determined from the DNA. Of 250,000 to 350,000 clones listed, 80% to 95% were seen once; the top ten hold 6.5% to 8%. During active infection, Seattle patients enrolled and were then monitored through disease. V lost 4 bases, J lost 4 bases, and 10 bases lay in between. The CDR3 is made up of 13 amino acids. Germline CDR1 reads MNHEY; CDR2 reads SVGAGI. These data come from a study of blood T cell repertoires in COVID-19. Study overall: Acute-phase and convalescent COVID-19 samples originated in the United States, Italy and Spain. Sources were T cells, B-cell-depleted T cells, or PBMCs; the material itself was cDNA or gDNA.

Sequenced: peripheral blood. V gene TRBV6-5 combines with J gene TRBJ2-5, with a tentative D call TRBD1 (5 bases). This receptor was taken from a woman under 40 with COVID-19, enrolled during active disease. The CDR3 loop is CASSLGRVETQYF. In nucleotides, the CDR3 is TGTGCCAGCAGTTTAGGCAGGGTAGAGACCCAGTACTTC.